The next 27 T cell receptor delta chains were all read from a single sample in a study of Vδ1+ human thymocytes. Sequences come from RNA converted to cDNA by reverse transcription. The CDR3 regions were amplified by multiplex PCR from V-gene primers to a constant-region primer. TCRdb processed the multiplex PCR reads again with the CATT caller. The data hold about 75,000 delta-chain clones, with about 30% observed a single time. No antigen is known for these receptors. Study conclusions and caveats: Highly polyclonal TRG and TRD repertoires with Gaussian CDR3 length distributions appeared in thymus.

Material for sequencing was Vdelta1+ gamma-delta thymocytes from the thymus. The subset here: FACS-sorted CD3+ TCRalphabeta- TCRVdelta1+ TCRVdelta2- thymocytes. These TCRs come from a boy under three years old who had congenital heart surgery.

This clone was seen only a few times. This sequence joins TRDV1 and TRDJ1; D is undetermined. The CDR3 runs 15 residues. From germline, CDR1 is TSWWSYY and CDR2 QGS. V was shortened by 3 bases and J by 1 base, with 12 bases between the two germline ends. The CDR3 loop is CALGDGSECTDKLIF. CDR3 sequence (DNA): TGTGCTCTTGGGGACGGATCTGAATGCACCGATAAACTCATCTTT.

Comments on this clone: A much more abundant neighbour one base away suggests this may be a read error. The same CDR3 also results from other DNA sequences found in this sample. V gene TRDV2 combines with J gene TRDJ1, with 12 bases aligning to TRDD3. In germline, CDR1 is GEAIGNYY, CDR2 EKD. The CDR3 runs 11 residues. CDR3 DNA: TGCGCCTGTGACTGGGGGATACTCGCCATCTTT. Translated, it gives CACDWGILAIF.

The sample holds a few counts of this clone. The rearrangement uses TRDV1 and TRDJ1; 9 positions agree with TRDD3. This CDR3 contains 23 residues. Germline trimming cut 4 bases from V and 2 bases from J; bases unmatched to any gene: 29. Germline assignment: CDR1 TSWWSYY and CDR2 QGS. CDR3 region: CALGVLTPPTLLGDRVVTDKLIF. The DNA of the CDR3 is TGTGCTCTTGGGGTCCTCACCCCTCCTACGCTACTGGGGGACCGGGTGGTGACCGATAAACTCATCTTT.

The chain employs TRDV1 and TRDJ1, with 12 bases fitting TRDD3. The CDR3 has 21 amino acids. Trimming at V came to 2 bases and at J to 1 base, leaving 17 bases not matched to a gene. Germline V gene data show CDR1 as TSWWSYY and CDR2 as QGS. The CDR3 DNA is TGTGCTCTTGGGGAAGCCTTCCTAAGGGGCTACTGGGGGATACTCACCGATAAACTCATCTTT. This translates into CALGEAFLRGYWGILTDKLIF.

This clone was recorded a few times. The chain combines TRDV1 with TRDJ1; perhaps TRDD3 as D (6 bases). Germline V gene lookup returns CDR1 TSWWSYY and CDR2 QGS. Between the trimmed V and J ends, which lost 1 base and 0 bases, there was a span of 21 bases. The CDR3 covers 19 residues. The chain's CDR3 is CALGEHPPSGDPYTDKLIF. CDR3 sequence (DNA): TGTGCTCTTGGGGAACATCCCCCTTCGGGGGACCCGTACACCGATAAACTCATCTTT.

On this clone: Because the CDR3's place on the DNA is in doubt, the DNA is left out and the CDR3 is given as listed by TCRdb. The V gene is TRDV1, the J gene TRDJ1; no DNA check was done on the table's D call, TRDD3. Germline CDR1 is TSWWSYY and CDR2 is QGS. The CDR3 spans 18 residues, counting both ends. The CDR3 spells CALGEYHVWRLYTDKLIF.

In its sample, this clone was seen a few times. The V call is TRDV1, the J call TRDJ1; 13 positions agree with TRDD3. V gave up 2 bases and J gave up 2 bases; unmatched junction bases: 20. This CDR3 region has 22 residues. The germline V gene has CDR1 TSWWSYY and CDR2 QGS. The CDR3 nucleotides are TGTGCTCTTGGGGAATTAGTCCTTCCTACTTTGACTGGGGGATACGCGACCGATAAACTCATCTTT. Its protein is CALGELVLPTLTGGYATDKLIF.

The table lists this clone with a few counts. This chain uses TRDV1 with TRDJ1; 12 bases fit TRDD3. This CDR3 has 18 residues. J was trimmed by 1 base and V by 0 bases; bases with no gene match: 6. Germline V gives CDR1 TSWWSYY, CDR2 QGS. CDR3 nucleotides: TGTGCTCTTGGGGAACTCGCCACTGGGGGATACCCCACCGATAAACTCATCTTT. Translated, it gives CALGELATGGYPTDKLIF.

The chain recombines TRDV1 with TRDJ1, with D maybe TRDD3 (7 bases). The CDR3 extends over 20 amino acids. V gave up 1 base and J gave up 0 bases, with 24 bases separating them. CDR1 and CDR2 from the germline V gene are TSWWSYY and QGS. CDR3 residues: CALGEPRSSWMGEYTDKLIF. The CDR3 DNA follows: TGTGCTCTTGGGGAACCCCGATCTTCCTGGATGGGGGAATACACCGATAAACTCATCTTT.

The V call is TRDV1, the J call TRDJ1; 7 nucleotides align to TRDD3. The germline CDR1 and CDR2 sequences are TSWWSYY and QGS. The CDR3 has 18 amino acids. Germline trimming cut 0 bases from V and 4 bases from J; bases unmatched to any gene: 14. DNA for the CDR3: TGTGCTCTTGGGGAACTTTGGGGCTGGGGGCCGTCCTTCGATAAACTCATCTTT. Its protein is CALGELWGWGPSFDKLIF.

A few counts support this clone. J is TRDJ1 and V is TRDV1; 11 bases line up with TRDD3. The length of the CDR3 is 23 residues. The germline CDR1 and CDR2 sequences are TSWWSYY and QGS. Losses at the gene ends were 2 bases for V and 1 base for J; bases not matched to a gene: 24. The DNA for the CDR3 is TGTGCTCTTGGGGAAAAAGGAAAAAGTTGGTGCTGGGGGATACTTTCGTGCACCGATAAACTCATCTTT. Protein sequence: CALGEKGKSWCWGILSCTDKLIF.

The V gene is TRDV1, the J gene TRDJ1; either TRDD2 or TRDD3 may fit D (9 bases each). Germline values: CDR1 TSWWSYY, CDR2 QGS. Trimming removed 2 bases from V and 0 bases from J, with 34 bases in between. This CDR3 is 23 amino acids long. DNA of the CDR3: TGTGCTCTTGGGGAAAGAGTGTCCCACCTTCCTACTGGGGGACTCGAATACACCGATAAACTCATCTTT. Amino acids: CALGERVSHLPTGGLEYTDKLIF.

The chain joins TRDV1 to TRDJ1; possible D gene TRDD3, 5 bases. Trimming took off 7 bases at V and 5 bases at J, with 26 bases between the two ends. This CDR3 has 17 residues. Germline V CDR1 and CDR2: TSWWSYY, QGS. In DNA form, the CDR3 reads TGTGCTCTTGCACAGGAGTACGAGGGATTGAGTGAAGATAAACTCATCTTT. Encoded protein: CALAQEYEGLSEDKLIF.

This clone was observed a few times. This rearrangement joins TRDV1 to TRDJ1; TRDD3 agrees at 12 bases. The CDR3 has 20 amino acids. J was trimmed by 0 bases and V by 4 bases; bases with no gene match: 15. The germline V gene has CDR1 TSWWSYY and CDR2 QGS. The CDR3 protein is CALGANSFTGGYCYTDKLIF. In DNA, the CDR3 is TGTGCTCTTGGGGCTAATTCCTTTACTGGGGGATACTGTTACACCGATAAACTCATCTTT.

This clone came up a few times. The chain is built from TRDV1 and TRDJ1, with 13 positions matching TRDD3. V trimming: 1 base; J trimming: 0 bases; junction bases outside the gene matches: 20. Germline CDR1 TSWWSYY, CDR2 QGS. The CDR3 runs 23 residues. CDR3 sequence: CALGEPIILLPTGGYADTDKLIF. The CDR3 DNA sequence: TGTGCTCTTGGGGAACCTATAATCCTACTACCCACTGGGGGATACGCCGACACCGATAAACTCATCTTT.

The V call is TRDV1, the J call TRDJ1, with 9 bases lining up with TRDD3. This CDR3 comprises 21 residues. Germline V lookup: CDR1 TSWWSYY, CDR2 QGS. After removal of 0 bases from V and 11 bases from J, the junction contained 28 bases not matched to a gene. The CDR3 reads CALGELVGPIEAGGCFRRLIF. In DNA, the CDR3 is TGTGCTCTTGGGGAACTGGTCGGTCCTATCGAAGCTGGGGGATGTTTTCGACGGCTCATCTTT.

This chain links TRDV1 with TRDJ1, with 9 bases that match TRDD3. Germline V gene data show CDR1 as TSWWSYY and CDR2 as QGS. The CDR3 has 21 residues. V was clipped by 1 base and J by 0 bases; unmatched bases: 18. This CDR3 reads CALGEPHGYWGKITYTDKLIF. CDR3 in DNA: TGTGCTCTTGGGGAACCTCACGGGTACTGGGGGAAAATTACGTACACCGATAAACTCATCTTT.

This clone was detected a few times. The V and J genes are TRDV1 and TRDJ1; unclear D gene. Per germline, CDR1 TSWWSYY and CDR2 QGS. The CDR3 spans 15 residues. V lost 4 bases and J lost 0, with 12 bases in between. CDR3 in DNA: TGTGCTCTTGGGGGCCTGATTAGAGACACCGATAAACTCATCTTT. Translation: CALGGLIRDTDKLIF.

The chain employs TRDV1 and TRDJ1, with D tentatively TRDD3 (6 bases). The CDR3 contains 16 residues. The ends were cut back, 5 bases at V and 10 bases at J, with 26 bases in the middle. Germline-derived CDR1 and CDR2 are TSWWSYY and QGS. This chain's CDR3 is CALGKPWSTGKVGLIF. The CDR3 nucleotides read TGTGCTCTTGGGAAACCTTGGAGTACTGGGAAGGTTGGACTCATCTTT.

A note on this clone: Other DNA sequences in the sample encode the same CDR3. The V gene is TRDV1, the J gene TRDJ1; 9 nucleotides agree with TRDD3. The length of the CDR3 is 24 residues. Per germline, CDR1 TSWWSYY and CDR2 QGS. The J segment lost 0 bases and the V segment lost 3 bases, leaving 29 bases of the junction unmatched. The CDR3 reads CALGDPSSIPPPYWGTPYTDKLIF. The DNA for the CDR3 is TGTGCTCTTGGGGACCCCTCGAGCATTCCTCCCCCCTACTGGGGGACACCGTACACCGATAAACTCATCTTT.

This clone has just a few counts. V usage is TRDV1 and J usage is TRDJ1; the match to TRDD2 covers 9 bases. Germline lookup yields CDR1 TSWWSYY and CDR2 QGS. The CDR3 is 22 residues long. With V trimmed by 2 bases and J by 0 bases, 22 bases remained unmatched. CDR3 sequence (DNA): TGTGCTCTTGGGGAATCCAGCCTTCCTACATTAGACAACGTGCCGTACACCGATAAACTCATCTTT. The encoded protein is CALGESSLPTLDNVPYTDKLIF.

This clone was counted only a few times. The J gene is TRDJ1, the V gene TRDV1, with D unresolved. The CDR3 has 16 residues. From germline, CDR1 is TSWWSYY and CDR2 QGS. With 1 base removed from V and 5 bases from J, the gap between germline ends came to 17 bases. As DNA, the CDR3 is TGTGCTCTTGGGGAACGTCCTCCGCGTAGCCCAGATAAACTCATCTTT. Amino acid sequence: CALGERPPRSPDKLIF.

The chain carries TRDV1 and TRDJ1, with 7 nucleotides matching TRDD3. Unmatched junction bases numbered 12, after V lost 3 bases and J lost 8 bases. The germline V gene has CDR1 TSWWSYY and CDR2 QGS. The length of the CDR3 is 15 residues. CDR3: CALGDLSLPGGKLIF. The CDR3 bases are TGTGCTCTTGGGGATCTCAGCCTCCCTGGGGGGAAACTCATCTTT.

In its sample, this clone was seen a few times. This sequence joins TRDV1 and TRDJ1, with TRDD3 matching over 8 bases. The CDR3 runs to 18 residues. CDR1 and CDR2 from the germline V gene are TSWWSYY and QGS. V lost 1 base, J lost 0 bases, and 10 bases stayed unmatched. The CDR3 coding sequence is TGTGCTCTTGGGGAACGGGAGGGATACGCTCCTAACACCGATAAACTCATCTTT. Its protein is CALGEREGYAPNTDKLIF.

A few counts support this clone. This chain links TRDV1 with TRDJ1, with TRDD3 matching 12 bases. Losses at the gene ends were 6 bases for V and 0 bases for J; bases not matched to a gene: 17. Germline CDR1 and CDR2: TSWWSYY and QGS. The CDR3 consists of 20 residues. The CDR3 sequence is CALGAGTYTGGYRYTDKLIF. In nucleotides, the CDR3 is TGTGCTCTTGGCGCCGGCACTTATACTGGGGGATACCGGTACACCGATAAACTCATCTTT.

This chain joins TRDV1 and TRDJ1; possible D gene TRDD3, 6 bases. Germline V lookup: CDR1 TSWWSYY, CDR2 QGS. This CDR3 has 20 residues. V lost 0 bases and J 3 bases, leaving 26 bases between the germline ends. CDR3 amino acids: CALGELAAGRLGVKSDKLIF. In DNA form, the CDR3 reads TGTGCTCTTGGGGAACTGGCGGCCGGGCGGTTGGGGGTGAAATCCGATAAACTCATCTTT.

V is TRDV1 and J is TRDJ1; 13 bases map to TRDD3. V was clipped by 0 bases and J by 4 bases; unmatched bases: 20. The CDR3 runs 22 residues. Germline V gene sequence: CDR1 TSWWSYY, CDR2 QGS. The CDR3 region is CALGELASPGSFDWGIRDKLIF. The CDR3 coding sequence is TGTGCTCTTGGGGAACTGGCTTCCCCAGGGAGCTTTGACTGGGGGATACGCGATAAACTCATCTTT.